The 8 T cell receptor beta chains reported below all come from one sample, sequenced in a study of blood T cell repertoires in COVID-19. Sequencing used immunoSEQ multiplex PCR; TCRdb keeps in-frame clones, though not all of them. Of 350,000 to 400,000 clones detected, 80% to 95% appear once; the ten largest clones hold about 0.86%. Material: PBMCs or T cells enriched from blood (not recorded which). These receptors were collected from a woman between 40 and 55 years old who had been exposed to COVID-19.

J is TRBJ1-2 and V is TRBV2, with a weak D call TRBD1 (6 bases). This CDR3 comprises 14 residues. V was cut by 1 base and J by 4 bases, with 10 bases left in between. Germline CDR1 SNHLY, CDR2 FYNNEI. The CDR3 bases are TGTGCCAGCAGTGAAGTTGGACAGTTCTATGGCTACACCTTC. This gives the protein CASSEVGQFYGYTF. Looking up the rest from reference TRBV2 and TRBJ1-2 gives the full variable domain: EPEVTQTPSHQVTQMGQEVILRCVPISNHLYFYWYRQILGQKVEFLVSFYNNEISEKSEIFDDQFSVERPDGSNFTLKIRSTKLEDSAMYFCASSEVGQFYGYTFGSGTRLTVV.

The chain combines TRBV5-1 with TRBJ2-2; TRBD2 matches 9 bases. Trimming at V came to 4 bases and at J to 7 bases, leaving 8 bases not matched to a gene. This CDR3 contains 15 residues. Germline CDR1 and CDR2: SGHRS and YFSETQ. This CDR3 reads CASSAGGRVNGELFF. The DNA of the CDR3 is TGCGCCAGCAGCGCGGGGGGGCGCGTTAACGGGGAGCTGTTTTTT.

The CDR3 sequence: CASSRPRDLNTGELFF. CDR3 coding DNA: TGTGCCAGCTCCCGGCCCCGGGACTTAAACACCGGGGAGCTGTTTTTT. The V and J genes are TRBV18 and TRBJ2-2; D is perhaps TRBD2 (6 bases). V was pared by 6 bases and J by 2 bases, with 16 bases between. The CDR3 spans 16 residues. The germline V gene encodes CDR1 KGHSH and CDR2 LQKENI.

As regards this clone: Other nucleotide sequences from this sample produce the same CDR3. The chain combines TRBV3-1 (or the pseudogene TRBV3-2) with TRBJ2-1, with D unresolved. V was cut by 1 base and J by 5 bases, with 3 bases left in between. Germline-derived CDR1 and CDR2 are LGHDT and YNNKEL (reference sequence). The CDR3 extends over 12 amino acids. Here the CDR3 DNA reads TGTGCCAGCAGCCAAGCTGACAATGAGCAGTTCTTC. This gives the protein CASSQADNEQFF.

This clone has only one observation. The CDR3 here is CASSLALTGGFRVSANYGYTF. The CDR3 DNA reads as TGCGCCAGCAGCTTGGCCCTCACAGGGGGATTTAGGGTCTCAGCTAACTATGGCTACACCTTC. The rearrangement joins TRBV5-1 to TRBJ1-2; 8 nucleotides line up with TRBD1. The CDR3 is 21 residues long. The V gene end was trimmed by 0 bases and the J gene end by 0 bases; junction bases not matched to a gene: 19. Germline V CDR1 and CDR2: SGHRS, YFSETQ.

The rearrangement joins TRBV3-1 (or the pseudogene TRBV3-2) to TRBJ2-7; a possible D gene is TRBD1 (6 bases). V gave up 5 bases and J gave up 0 bases, with 14 bases separating them. There are 15 residues in the CDR3. Germline loops: CDR1 LGHDT, CDR2 YNNKEL (reference sequence). The CDR3 DNA is TGTGCCAGCAGCATGGACAGTATCCCCTCCTACGAGCAGTACTTC. It translates to CASSMDSIPSYEQYF.

The V call is TRBV10-1, the J call TRBJ2-5; D possibly corresponds to TRBD2 (6 bases). Germline values: CDR1 WNHNN, CDR2 SYGVQD (reference sequence). This CDR3 has 15 amino acids. V lost 3 bases and J lost 5, with 16 bases in between. The CDR3 sequence is CASSDPSEGGETQYF. The CDR3 DNA reads as TGCGCCAGCAGTGACCCTAGCGAGGGTGGTGAGACCCAGTACTTC.

This clone showed up just once. The CDR3 here is CASSQDTGGTEAFF. Here the CDR3 DNA reads TGTGCCAGCAGCCAAGATACAGGGGGCACTGAAGCTTTCTTT. The chain links TRBV3-1 (or the pseudogene TRBV3-2) to TRBJ1-1; 8 bases are shared with TRBD1. The CDR3 runs to 14 residues. V gave up 0 bases and J gave up 4 bases; unmatched junction bases: 1. Germline values: CDR1 LGHDT, CDR2 YNNKEL (reference sequence).